These 28 T cell receptor beta chains share one sample of origin, sequenced in a study of T cells in Graves' hyperthyroidism and ophthalmopathy. RNA transcripts gave rise to amplified TCR beta CDR3 regions. HTBI primers were the set used in a first-round RT-PCR of the TCR CDR3. TCRdb itself ran the multiplex PCR reads through MiXCR, one entry per CDR3 protein. The sample holds a few hundred thousand distinct CDR3 sequences, under 20% seen once. Input material: blood. These receptors were obtained from a woman under 30 with Graves' ophthalmopathy.

The V gene is TRBV29-1, the J gene TRBJ1-1; D perhaps matches TRBD1 (6 bases). The CDR3 is 13 amino acids. V lost 7 bases, J lost 3 bases, and 15 bases lay in between. In germline, CDR1 is SQVTM, CDR2 ANQGSEA. CDR3 region: CSAYRTEDTEAFF. CDR3 sequence (DNA): TGCAGCGCCTACAGGACAGAGGACACTGAAGCTTTCTTT.

This clonotype was picked up a small number of times. The chain employs TRBV6-6 and TRBJ1-3; unclear D gene. CDR3 length equals 17 residues. Trimming removed 0 bases at V and 0 bases at J, with 12 bases between. From germline, CDR1 is MNHNY and CDR2 SVGAGI (reference sequence). The CDR3 DNA sequence: TGTGCCAGCAGTTACTCGATTGGCACAGCCTCTGGAAACACCATATATTTT. Its protein product is CASSYSIGTASGNTIYF.

This clonotype was found many times. The V gene is TRBV18, the J gene TRBJ2-5, with D uncertain. The CDR3 is 13 amino acids. V was trimmed by 3 bases and J by 5 bases, leaving 10 bases between them. Per the germline V gene, CDR1 is KGHSH and CDR2 is LQKENI. The CDR3 sequence is CASSPRGGETQYF. The CDR3 DNA is TGTGCCAGCTCACCGCGAGGTGGGGAGACCCAGTACTTC.

This clonotype was seen many times. This chain uses TRBV10-3 with TRBJ2-7; 8 positions match TRBD2. Germline values: CDR1 ENHRY, CDR2 SYGVKD. The CDR3 sequence is 14 residues long. The J segment lost 6 bases and the V segment lost 7 bases, leaving 11 bases of the junction unmatched. The CDR3 reads CAITPQRERGEQYF. The CDR3 region has the DNA TGTGCCATCACGCCCCAGCGGGAGAGGGGCGAGCAGTACTTC.

The gene calls are TRBV4-3 and TRBJ1-2; D gene uncertain. The V gene lost 1 base and the J gene lost 4 bases, with 13 bases spanning the gap. Germline-derived CDR1 and CDR2 are LGHNA and YSLEER. The CDR3 extends over 15 amino acids. Here the CDR3 reads CASSQGGSLAYGYTF. CDR3 sequence (DNA): TGCGCCAGCAGCCAAGGCGGTAGCTTGGCCTATGGCTACACCTTC.

This clonotype was seen only a few times. This chain links TRBV6-1 with TRBJ1-2; D uncertain. The CDR3 runs 15 residues. V lost 5 bases, J lost 3 bases, and 16 bases lay in between. CDR1 is MNHNS and CDR2 is SASEGT in the germline V gene. CDR3 in amino acids: CASSSEAISHYGYTF. CDR3 DNA sequence: TGTGCCAGCAGTTCGGAAGCCATTTCACACTATGGCTACACCTTC.

This clonotype was picked up a small number of times. The V and J genes are TRBV28 and TRBJ2-5; TRBD1 matches 10 bases. V was clipped by 3 bases and J by 1 base; unmatched bases: 5. This CDR3 contains 16 residues. Germline values: CDR1 MDHEN, CDR2 SYDVKM. The CDR3 bases are TGTGCCAGCAGTTTCCCCGGGACAGGGGCCCAAGAGACCCAGTACTTC. It encodes CASSFPGTGAQETQYF.

This clonotype was seen ten or more times. The V and J genes are TRBV7-3 and TRBJ2-7; TRBD2 matches at 16 bases. From germline, CDR1 is SGHTA and CDR2 FQGTGA. CDR3 size: 16 residues. V lost 5 bases to trimming and J lost 6 bases; unmatched junction nucleotides: 7. CDR3 DNA: TGTGCCAGCAGCCCGGGACTAGCGGGAGGGCTGGGCGAGCAGTACTTC. Translation: CASSPGLAGGLGEQYF.

This clonotype occurred many times. The J gene is TRBJ1-5, the V gene TRBV3-1, with D tentatively TRBD1 (6 bases). The germline gives CDR1 LGHDT, CDR2 YNNKEL (reference sequence). The CDR3 length is 14 residues. The V end lost 4 bases, the J end lost 3 bases, and 10 bases lay between the germline ends. The CDR3, as DNA: TGTGCCAGCAGCCTGGGACACTCCAATCAGCCCCAGCATTTT. It encodes CASSLGHSNQPQHF.

This clonotype appeared a single time. The chain carries TRBV6-1 and TRBJ2-7, with D hard to call. The length of the CDR3 is 12 residues. Germline assignment: CDR1 MNHNS and CDR2 SASEGT. V gave up 8 bases and J gave up 0 bases, with 8 bases separating them. CDR3 residues: CASRSLSYEQYF. Written as DNA, the CDR3 is TGTGCCAGCCGGTCCCTCTCCTACGAGCAGTACTTC.

This clonotype was picked up many times. This rearrangement joins TRBV11-2 to TRBJ2-1, with TRBD2 as a possible D gene (6 bases). The CDR3 contains 15 residues. Trimming removed 2 bases at V and 4 bases at J, with 12 bases between. Germline loops: CDR1 SGHAT, CDR2 FQNNGV. The CDR3 is CASSLLEGPYNEQFF. In DNA form, the CDR3 reads TGTGCCAGCAGCTTACTGGAGGGACCTTACAATGAGCAGTTCTTC. The full variable domain, rest sourced from reference TRBV11-2 and TRBJ2-1, is EAGVAQSPRYKIIEKRQSVAFWCNPISGHATLYWYQQILGQGPKLLIQFQNNGVVDDSQLPKDRFSAERLKGVDSTLKIQPAKLEDSAVYLCASSLLEGPYNEQFFGPGTRLTVL.

This clonotype was counted ten times or more. The chain links TRBV5-1 to TRBJ1-1; the D is unclear. CDR1 and CDR2 from the germline V gene are SGHRS and YFSETQ. This CDR3 region has 14 residues. V shed 2 bases and J shed 1 base, with 9 bases lying between them. The CDR3 sequence: CASSFAISNTEAFF. CDR3 bases: TGCGCCAGCAGCTTCGCAATCTCGAACACTGAAGCTTTCTTT.

The V and J genes are TRBV9 and TRBJ2-5, with D uncertain. Trimming pared 3 bases from V and 1 base from J, leaving 13 bases between. The CDR3 runs to 15 residues. Germline CDR1 is SGDLS and CDR2 is YYNGEE. The CDR3 nucleotides are TGTGCCAGCAGCGCACGATTTGGGATCCAAGAGACCCAGTACTTC. This gives the protein CASSARFGIQETQYF.

This clonotype was detected many times. This sequence joins TRBV18 and TRBJ1-2; D remains ambiguous. This CDR3 has 14 amino acids. Germline V gene sequence: CDR1 KGHSH, CDR2 LQKENI. The ends were cut back, 2 bases at V and 5 bases at J, with 12 bases in the middle. The CDR3 DNA reads TGTGCCAGCTCACCATCGGGGTTTCGTTATGGCTACACCTTC. Translation: CASSPSGFRYGYTF.

This clonotype has at least ten counts. This may be a read error, as it is one base from a much larger clone. The genes are TRBV6-1 and TRBJ2-7; 9 bases are shared with TRBD1. The germline CDR1 and CDR2 sequences are MNHNS and SASEGT. J gave up 2 bases and V 4 bases, and 3 bases lay outside the gene matches. The CDR3 extends over 14 amino acids. CDR3 coding DNA: TGTGCCAGCAGTGCCGGGACAGGGCCCTACGAGCAGTACTTC. Translated, it gives CASSAGTGPYEQYF.

The V and J genes are TRBV3-1 and TRBJ2-2, with 10 bases that match TRBD1. The length of the CDR3 is 12 residues. Germline V lookup: CDR1 LGHDT, CDR2 YNNKEL (reference sequence). The V and J ends lost 7 bases and 9 bases, in that order; junction bases with no gene match: 2. The CDR3, as DNA: TGTGCCAGCACGACAGGGGGCAGGGAGCTGTTTTTT. It encodes CASTTGGRELFF.

Many counts were recorded for this clonotype. The V gene is TRBV12-3 or TRBV12-4, the J gene TRBJ1-2; D not resolved. V lost 3 bases and J lost 7, with 9 bases in between. This CDR3 comprises 12 residues. CDR3 sequence (DNA): TGTGCCAGCAGTTTGATCGGGGTTGGCTACACCTTC. This gives the protein CASSLIGVGYTF.

The gene calls are TRBV7-9 and TRBJ2-6; D is uncertain. The CDR3 has 16 residues. Germline-derived CDR1 and CDR2 are SEHNR and FQNEAQ (reference sequence). V gave up 4 bases and J gave up 2 bases, with 12 bases separating them. The CDR3 sequence is CASSSTLRTGANVLTF. CDR3 nucleotides: TGTGCCAGCAGCTCCACCCTGCGCACTGGGGCCAACGTCCTGACTTTC.

This rearrangement joins TRBV12-3 or TRBV12-4 to TRBJ1-2, with 8 bases identical to TRBD1. The CDR3 has 13 residues. The V and J ends lost 5 bases and 6 bases, in that order; junction bases with no gene match: 5. The CDR3 DNA reads TGTGCCAGCAGTGACTGGACAGGGAATGGCTACACCTTC. Amino acids: CASSDWTGNGYTF.

Concerning this clonotype: One end of the junction fails to match germline, which may point to a read error. The rearrangement joins TRBV11-2 to TRBJ1-2, with TRBD1 as a possible D gene (6 bases). This CDR3 is built from 12 residues. From germline, CDR1 is SGHAT and CDR2 FQNNGV. The CDR3 reads CASGTAGAHYAF. The CDR3 nucleotides read TGTGCCAGCGGAACAGCAGGGGCTCACTACGCCTTC.

This rearrangement joins TRBV28 to TRBJ1-2; D remains unclear. CDR3 size: 14 residues. Germline V gene data show CDR1 as MDHEN and CDR2 as SYDVKM. V lost 3 bases to trimming and J lost 5 bases, with 13 bases between them. The CDR3 region is CASSFVSSIYGYTF. For the CDR3, the DNA is TGTGCCAGCAGTTTTGTATCGAGTATATATGGCTACACCTTC.

The count of this clonotype is one. Just one base apart from a much larger clone, this may be a read error. V gene TRBV7-9 combines with J gene TRBJ1-4; D remains ambiguous. Germline CDR1 and CDR2: SEHNR and FQNEAQ (reference sequence). Trimming cost V 4 bases and J 3 bases, with 18 bases left between them. This CDR3 comprises 17 residues. The CDR3, as DNA: TGTGCCAGCAGCTCCTCATCGTCGGGAGTAGCTAATGAAAAACTGTTTTTT. Protein: CASSSSSSGVANEKLFF. Filled out from reference TRBV7-9 and TRBJ1-4, the complete variable domain reads DTGVSQNPRHKITKRGQNVTFRCDPISEHNRLYWYRQTLGQGPEFLTYFQNEAQLEKSRLLSDRFSAERPKGSFSTLEIQRTEQGDSAMYLCASSSSSSGVANEKLFFGSGTQLSVL.

This chain connects TRBV3-1 to TRBJ2-6; no clear D gene. In germline, CDR1 is LGHDT, CDR2 YNNKEL (reference sequence). V lost 3 bases and J lost 0, with 9 bases in between. The CDR3 has 16 residues. CDR3 region: CASSQQQTSGANVLTF. The DNA of the CDR3 is TGTGCCAGCAGCCAGCAACAGACCTCTGGGGCCAACGTCCTGACTTTC.

In this sample, this clonotype turned up many times. The chain couples TRBV9 to TRBJ2-2, with TRBD1 matching 7 bases. J lost 2 bases, V lost 3 bases, and 4 bases had no gene match. CDR1 SGDLS and CDR2 YYNGEE come from the germline V gene. The CDR3 is made up of 15 amino acids. CDR3 nucleotides: TGTGCCAGCAGCGCAGGGGGTAGTAACACCGGGGAGCTGTTTTTT. It specifies CASSAGGSNTGELFF.

As to this clonotype: This may arise from a read error, as a much more abundant clone is one base away. The rearrangement joins TRBV30 to TRBJ2-7; TRBD1 agrees at 8 bases. Germline lookup yields CDR1 GTSNPN and CDR2 SVGIG (reference sequence). The length of the CDR3 is 15 residues. The J segment lost 0 bases and the V segment lost 2 bases, leaving 6 bases of the junction unmatched. The CDR3 DNA reads TGTGCCTGGAGTTCCCCGGGACAGGCCTCCTACGAGCAGTACTTC. Protein: CAWSSPGQASYEQYF.

The genes are TRBV6-1 and TRBJ2-3; 10 positions match TRBD2. The V gene end was trimmed by 8 bases and the J gene end by 7 bases; junction bases not matched to a gene: 9. Per the germline V gene, CDR1 is MNHNS and CDR2 is SASEGT. The CDR3 has 14 residues. The CDR3 loop reads CASRQAGGPNTQYF. The CDR3 nucleotides are TGTGCCAGCCGACAAGCGGGAGGGCCAAATACGCAGTATTTT.

The chain employs TRBV7-9 and TRBJ2-3, with a possible D match to TRBD1 (5 bases). The V gene lost 2 bases and the J gene lost 2 bases, with 17 bases spanning the gap. The CDR3 is 17 amino acids. Per the germline V gene, CDR1 is SEHNR and CDR2 is FQNEAQ (reference sequence). The CDR3 reads CASSLIGSGAFTDTQYF. CDR3 sequence (DNA): TGTGCCAGCAGCTTAATCGGTAGTGGGGCCTTCACAGATACGCAGTATTTT.

This clonotype was recorded many times. The J gene is TRBJ1-1, the V gene TRBV11-2; maybe TRBD1 (6 bases). Trimming took off 5 bases at V and 1 base at J, with 14 bases between the two ends. Germline CDR1 is SGHAT and CDR2 is FQNNGV. The CDR3 covers 15 residues. The CDR3: CASSPTGAGNTEAFF. The DNA of the CDR3 is TGTGCCAGCAGCCCTACGGGGGCTGGGAACACTGAAGCTTTCTTT.